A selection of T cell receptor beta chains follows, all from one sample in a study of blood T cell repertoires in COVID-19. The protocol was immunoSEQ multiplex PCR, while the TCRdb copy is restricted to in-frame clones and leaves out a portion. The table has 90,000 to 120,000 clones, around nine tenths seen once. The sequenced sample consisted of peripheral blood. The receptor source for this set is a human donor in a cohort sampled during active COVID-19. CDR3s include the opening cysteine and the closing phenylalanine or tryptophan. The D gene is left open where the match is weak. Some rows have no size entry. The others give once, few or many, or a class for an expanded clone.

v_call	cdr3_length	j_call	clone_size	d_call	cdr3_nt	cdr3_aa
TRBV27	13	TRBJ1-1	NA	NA	TGTGCCAGCAGGATACAGATGGACACTGAAGCTTTCTTT	CASRIQMDTEAFF
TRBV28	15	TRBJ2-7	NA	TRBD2	TGTGCCAGCAGTTTGAGGGCAGGCGGGAGTTACGAGCAGTACTTC	CASSLRAGGSYEQYF
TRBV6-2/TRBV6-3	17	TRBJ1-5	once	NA	TGTGCCAGCAGTTACTCGAGCAGGGCGGCACACGACCAGCCCCAGCATTTT	CASSYSSRAAHDQPQHF
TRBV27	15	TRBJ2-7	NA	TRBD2	TGTGCCAGCAGTTTGGTCGGGACTATGACCTACGAGCAGTACTTC	CASSLVGTMTYEQYF
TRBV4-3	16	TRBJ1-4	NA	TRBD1	TGCGCCAGCAGCCAACAACAGGGGATTGGGGAAGAAAAACTGTTTTTT	CASSQQQGIGEEKLFF
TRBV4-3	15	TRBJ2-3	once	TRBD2	TGCGCCAGCCAAGCCTCTAGCGGATCCACAGATACGCAGTATTTT	CASQASSGSTDTQYF
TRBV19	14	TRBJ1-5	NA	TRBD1	TGTGCCAGTAGTATCACAGGGGATAATCAGCCCCAGCATTTT	CASSITGDNQPQHF
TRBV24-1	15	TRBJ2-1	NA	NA	TGTGCCACCAGTGATACCCGACAGCCGATGAATGAGCAGTTCTTC	CATSDTRQPMNEQFF
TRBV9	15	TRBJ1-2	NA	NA	TGTGCCAGCAGCTCGACGGCGGACACCTACTATGGCTACACCTTC	CASSSTADTYYGYTF
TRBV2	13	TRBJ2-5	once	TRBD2	TGTGCCAGCAGAATGACTAGCGGGGAGACCCAGTACTTC	CASRMTSGETQYF
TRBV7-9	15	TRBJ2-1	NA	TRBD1	TGTGCCAGCAGCTTAGTGGGGACAGGGAGCAATGAGCAGTTCTTC	CASSLVGTGSNEQFF
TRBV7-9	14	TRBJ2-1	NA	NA	TGTGCCAGCAGCTTATACCGGGAGTACAATGAGCAGTTCTTC	CASSLYREYNEQFF
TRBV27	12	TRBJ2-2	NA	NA	TGTGCCAGCAGTCCCCCCCCGGGGGAGCTGTTTTTT	CASSPPPGELFF
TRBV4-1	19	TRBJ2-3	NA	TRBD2	TGCGCCAGCAGCCAAGAACGCGGGACTAGCGGGAGGGCGACAGATACGCAGTATTTT	CASSQERGTSGRATDTQYF
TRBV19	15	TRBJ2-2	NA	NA	TGTGCCAGTAGTATGGGGCCAGCGAACACCGGGGAGCTGTTTTTT	CASSMGPANTGELFF
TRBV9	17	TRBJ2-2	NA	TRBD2	TGTGCCAGCAGCGAGCTAGCGGGAAGTACGAACACCGGGGAGCTGTTTTTT	CASSELAGSTNTGELFF
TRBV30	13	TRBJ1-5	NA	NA	TGTGCCTGGAGTTCCACAGGAAATCAGCCCCAGCATTTT	CAWSSTGNQPQHF
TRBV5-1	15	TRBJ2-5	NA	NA	TGCGCCAGCTCCCTCGACGGAACTAGCCAAGAGACCCAGTACTTC	CASSLDGTSQETQYF
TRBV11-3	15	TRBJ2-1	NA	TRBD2	TGTGCCAGCAGCTTAGTAGCGGGGTATTACAATGAGCAGTTCTTC	CASSLVAGYYNEQFF
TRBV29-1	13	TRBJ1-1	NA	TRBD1	TGCAGCGTTGAACGGGGACAGGGTCGGGTGGCTTTCTTT	CSVERGQGRVAFF
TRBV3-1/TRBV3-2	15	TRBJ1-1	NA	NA	TGTGCCAGCAGCCGAGGACAGCCTTTGAACACTGAAGCTTTCTTT	CASSRGQPLNTEAFF
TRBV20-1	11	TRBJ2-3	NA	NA	TGCAGTGCCCCCTCCGTAGATACGCAGTATTTT	CSAPSVDTQYF
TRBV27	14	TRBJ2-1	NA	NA	TGTGCCAGCAGTTCCCTAATCTCCTACAATGAGCAGTTCTTC	CASSSLISYNEQFF
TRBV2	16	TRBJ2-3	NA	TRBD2	TGTGCCAGCAGGGGACTAGCGGGGTCCCTCCCAGATACGCAGTATTTT	CASRGLAGSLPDTQYF
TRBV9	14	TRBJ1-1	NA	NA	TGTGCCAGCTCCTCCCCCGGGACTCCGGGAAGAGCTTTCTTT	CASSSPGTPGRAFF
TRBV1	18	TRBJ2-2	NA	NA	TGCACCAGCAGCCAAGTTTTTAGCGGGGGGGCAAACACCGGGGAGCTGTTTTTT	CTSSQVFSGGANTGELFF
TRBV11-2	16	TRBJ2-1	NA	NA	TGTGCCAGCAGCTTAGGGTGGAGTTCTTGGTCCAATGAGCAGTTCTTC	CASSLGWSSWSNEQFF
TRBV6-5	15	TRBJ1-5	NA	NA	TGTGCCAGCAGACCGGGGGGGGGATACAATCAGCCCCAGCATTTT	CASRPGGGYNQPQHF